The next 21 T cell receptor beta chains were all read from a single sample in a study of molecular identifiers for immune sequencing clone quantification. Via MiXCR, TCRdb re-called the PCR reads, giving one row per CDR3 protein. The top ten clones hold 0.7% to 0.95% of a sample with approximately 630,000 distinct CDR3 sequences, about 25% of them seen once. The sequenced sample consisted of naive CD8+ T cells from blood, with Jurkat cell RNA spiked in. As for subset: FACS-sorted CD8+CD4-CCR7+CD45RA+ naive T cells. These receptors all come from a human donor in good health. Some libraries in this study had Jurkat cell RNA spiked in.

This clonotype came up many times. J is TRBJ1-5 and V is TRBV6-1; 11 nucleotides agree with TRBD1. Looked up from germline, CDR1 is MNHNS and CDR2 is SASEGT. The CDR3 is made up of 16 amino acids. Trimming at V came to 8 bases and at J to 0 bases, leaving 6 bases not matched to a gene. The CDR3 spells CASRDRGAYSNQPQHF. The CDR3, as DNA: TGTGCCAGCCGGGACAGGGGGGCATATAGCAATCAGCCCCAGCATTTT.

Concerning this clonotype itself: Germline and junction disagree at one end, which may indicate a read error. This chain connects TRBV6-2 or TRBV6-3 to TRBJ2-5; TRBD2 is a possible D gene (6 bases). The CDR3 covers 14 residues. Germline lookup yields CDR1 MNHEY and CDR2 SVGEGT. CDR3 nucleotide sequence: TGTGCCAGCAGTTACCGGGGGACGCAAGAGACCCTGTACTTC. Translation: CASSYRGTQETLYF.

As to this clonotype: A single base separates this from a much larger clone, so it may be a read error. The rearrangement links TRBV6-5 to TRBJ1-1, with unresolved D. The CDR3 loop spans 13 amino acids. Germline V gene data show CDR1 as MNHEY and CDR2 as SVGAGI. In DNA, the CDR3 is TGTACCAGCAGTTACTCGGGTCCCGCCGACGCTTTCTTT. It specifies CTSSYSGPADAFF.

In the case of this clonotype: A read error may explain this, as a much larger clone is one base away. The chain employs TRBV29-1 and TRBJ1-1; no reliable D call. Germline V gives CDR1 SQVTM, CDR2 ANQGSEA. The CDR3 has 16 residues. Deletions cut 4 bases from V and 2 bases from J, with 20 bases between. The CDR3: CSVGPAGGRINTEAFF. As DNA, the CDR3 is TGCAGCGTTGGACCCGCTGGAGGGCGCATAAACACTGAAGCTTTCTTT.

V usage is TRBV4-3 and J usage is TRBJ2-1, with D unresolved. Between the trimmed V and J ends, which lost 4 bases and 6 bases, there was a span of 16 bases. Germline CDR1 and CDR2: LGHNA and YSLEER. This CDR3 has 15 amino acids. The CDR3 is CASSRGRLGANEQFF. CDR3 nucleotides: TGCGCCAGCAGCCGCGGACGTTTGGGTGCCAATGAGCAGTTCTTC.

Remarks on this clonotype: This may be a read error, as it is one base from a much larger clone. The V and J genes are TRBV20-1 and TRBJ1-1; TRBD1 matches 7 bases. Looked up from germline, CDR1 is DFQATT and CDR2 is SNEGSKA (reference sequence). The CDR3 spans 15 residues. The CDR3 DNA is TGCAGTGCTGGAGATGGCGACAGGGTATACGCTGAAGCTTTCTTT. As protein: CSAGDGDRVYAEAFF.

This clonotype was picked up a small number of times. The chain couples TRBV7-9 to TRBJ2-7; 8 positions agree with TRBD1. The CDR3 contains 16 residues. The germline CDR1 and CDR2 sequences are SEHNR and FQNEAQ (reference sequence). J lost 3 bases, V lost 4 bases, and 11 bases had no gene match. The CDR3 bases are TGTGCCAGCAGCTCTTCAGTTGGACAGGGAGTCTACGAGCAGTACTTC. Its protein product is CASSSSVGQGVYEQYF. The complete variable domain, with remaining parts taken from reference TRBV7-9 and TRBJ2-7, reads DTGVSQNPRHKITKRGQNVTFRCDPISEHNRLYWYRQTLGQGPEFLTYFQNEAQLEKSRLLSDRFSAERPKGSFSTLEIQRTEQGDSAMYLCASSSSVGQGVYEQYFGPGTRLTVT.

This clonotype was recorded a few times. The rearrangement uses TRBV7-9 and TRBJ2-5; 10 bases align to TRBD2. This CDR3 comprises 16 residues. J gave up 2 bases and V 3 bases, and 6 bases lay outside the gene matches. The V gene's germline CDR1 is SEHNR and CDR2 FQNEAQ (reference sequence). DNA for the CDR3: TGTGCCAGCAGCTTTTTTAGCGGGGGGCCACAAGAGACCCAGTACTTC. Its protein is CASSFFSGGPQETQYF.

In its sample, this clonotype was seen a few times. The rearrangement uses TRBV19 and TRBJ1-5; 7 nucleotides match TRBD1. This CDR3 contains 12 residues. Trimming took 11 bases from V and 4 from J; bases not matched to a gene: 5. CDR1 is LNHDA and CDR2 is SQIVND in the germline V gene (reference sequence). Here the CDR3 DNA reads TGTGCCTGTCGACAGGGAAATCAGCCCCAGCATTTT. It yields the protein CACRQGNQPQHF.

This clonotype was found a few times. A much larger clone lies a single base off, so this may be a read error. The rearrangement uses TRBV28 and TRBJ2-3; TRBD2 aligns across 9 bases. The CDR3 has 15 residues. The germline V gene encodes CDR1 MDHEN and CDR2 SYDVKM. Trimming took 4 bases from V and 1 from J; bases not matched to a gene: 3. The DNA of the CDR3 is TGTGCCAGCAGTTGGACTAGCGCCCGCACAGATACGCAGTATTTT. Protein sequence: CASSWTSARTDTQYF.

The chain uses TRBV19 and TRBJ2-3; D gene unclear. Germline CDR1 LNHDA, CDR2 SQIVND (reference sequence). This CDR3 contains 13 residues. Trimming shortened V by 3 bases and J by 5 bases, and 9 bases separated the two germline ends. CDR3: CASSIWDLDTQYF. The CDR3 region has the DNA TGTGCCAGTAGTATCTGGGATTTAGATACGCAGTATTTT.

V and J are TRBV12-3 or TRBV12-4 and TRBJ2-1; D not resolved. The CDR3 is made up of 15 amino acids. The ends were cut back, 6 bases at V and 2 bases at J, with 14 bases in the middle. CDR3 DNA sequence: TGTGCCAGCAGGATAACCAGGACCCCCTACAATGAGCAGTTCTTC. Its protein is CASRITRTPYNEQFF.

This clonotype was counted only a few times. V usage is TRBV15 and J usage is TRBJ2-7; a weak D match, TRBD1 (6 bases). V gave up 2 bases and J gave up 6 bases, with 17 bases separating them. This CDR3 region has 15 residues. Looked up from germline, CDR1 is LNHNV and CDR2 is YYDKDF (reference sequence). CDR3 DNA: TGTGCCACCAGCAGACTGGAACAGGGTGGGTTCGAGCAGTACTTC. Translation: CATSRLEQGGFEQYF. Full variable domain (rest looked up from reference TRBV15 and TRBJ2-7): DAMVIQNPRYQVTQFGKPVTLSCSQTLNHNVMYWYQQKSSQAPKLLFHYYDKDFNNEADTPDNFQSRRPNTSFCFLDIRSPGLGDTAMYLCATSRLEQGGFEQYFGPGTRLTVT.

For this clonotype: The junction differs from germline at one of its ends, possibly a read error. V and J are TRBV14 and TRBJ2-1, with D possibly TRBD2 on 7 matching bases. The CDR3 extends over 17 amino acids. Germline assignment: CDR1 SGHDN and CDR2 FVKESK. CDR3 DNA: TGTGCCACCAGCCAAAAAGGGGGAAGCGGGACTCGGAATGAGCAGTTCTTC. Amino acid sequence: CATSQKGGSGTRNEQFF.

This clonotype has more than one count but fewer than ten. A much larger clone sits a single nucleotide away, making a read error possible. This chain uses TRBV7-2 with TRBJ1-5; TRBD1 might be the D (5 bases). Trimming removed 5 bases from V and 1 base from J, with 12 bases in between. From germline, CDR1 is SGHTA and CDR2 FQGNSA. The CDR3 is 15 amino acids. The CDR3: CASSVVWTSNQPQHF. The CDR3 DNA reads TGTGCCAGCAGCGTAGTCTGGACAAGCAATCAGCCCCAGCATTTT.

To note about this clonotype: As the CDR3 is not closed by the conserved phenylalanine or tryptophan, this likely results from a read error. The V call is TRBV12-3 or TRBV12-4, the J call TRBJ2-7, with 8 bases lining up with TRBD1. The CDR3 is made up of 13 amino acids. After removal of 5 bases from V and 5 bases from J, the junction contained 5 bases not matched to a gene. Written as DNA, the CDR3 is TGTGCCAGCAGTGGGACAGGCTACGACGAGCAGTACTCC. Translating it yields CASSGTGYDEQYS.

This clonotype turned up a few times. V usage is TRBV27 and J usage is TRBJ2-3; possibly TRBD1 for D (6 bases). There are 13 residues in the CDR3. CDR1 is MNHEY, CDR2 SMNVEV, per germline (reference sequence). V shed 4 bases and J shed 7 bases, with 12 bases lying between them. The CDR3, as DNA: TGTGCCAGCAGTTGGGCAGGGGTCTATACGCAGTATTTT. Protein sequence: CASSWAGVYTQYF.

Details on this clonotype: A much larger clone sits a single nucleotide away, making a read error possible. The chain recombines TRBV4-1 with TRBJ2-1, with D perhaps assigned TRBD1 or TRBD2 (5 bases each). The CDR3 sequence is 18 residues long. The V gene's germline CDR1 is MGHRA and CDR2 YSYEKL. CDR3 in DNA: TGCGCCAGCAGCCAAGATCTTCCCGGGGCCCGCTCCTACGATGAGCAGTTCTTC. Translation: CASSQDLPGARSYDEQFF.

This clonotype was picked up many times. The J gene is TRBJ1-1, the V gene TRBV29-1, with a tentative D call TRBD1 (6 bases). Germline V gene sequence: CDR1 SQVTM, CDR2 ANQGSEA. Trimming stripped 8 bases from V and 0 bases from J, with 10 bases between. CDR3 length: 12 amino acids. The CDR3 nucleotides read TGCAGCACTTGGACAGTGAACACTGAAGCTTTCTTT. It translates to CSTWTVNTEAFF.

CDR3 region: CATSRGTDSGNTIYF. The CDR3, as DNA: TGTGCCACCAGCAGAGGGACAGACTCTGGAAACACCATATATTTT. The chain combines TRBV15 with TRBJ1-3; D is perhaps TRBD1 (6 bases). The V gene's germline CDR1 is LNHNV and CDR2 YYDKDF (reference sequence). This CDR3 spans 15 amino acids. The V gene lost 1 base and the J gene lost 0 bases, with 7 bases spanning the gap.

The rearrangement joins TRBV6-2 or TRBV6-3 to TRBJ2-7; 8 positions match TRBD1. V gave up 1 base and J gave up 2 bases; unmatched junction bases: 4. Germline V lookup: CDR1 MNHEY, CDR2 SVGEGT. CDR3 length: 15 amino acids. The CDR3 loop reads CASSYFTGGTYEQYF. The DNA of the CDR3 is TGTGCCAGCAGTTACTTTACAGGGGGAACCTACGAGCAGTACTTC.